This T cell receptor (beta chain) came from a study of immune cell composition in non-small cell lung cancer. The study, taken as a whole, reports: Roughly 80% of squamous and roughly 32% of adenocarcinoma cases had tumour-associated clones >0.5%.

Germline assignment: CDR1 SGHDN and CDR2 FVKESK. The CDR3 is 15 residues long. Trimming took 5 bases from V and 9 from J; bases not matched to a gene: 11. Clones were sequenced by immunoSEQ multiplex PCR, and TCRdb holds only the in-frame ones, with some missing. Seen here are approximately 14,000 clones, approximately 70% observed once, and the top ten hold 13% to 15%. Comments on this clone: Antigen unknown.

The TCR comes from a human donor with non-small cell lung cancer. The chain is built from TRBV14 and TRBJ2-1, with 9 nucleotides matching TRBD2. The sequencing sample was made of lung tumor tissue. CDR3 nucleotides: TGTGCCAGCAGCGTAGCTAGCGGGGTCCGTAGTGAGCAGTTCTTC. It codes for CASSVASGVRSEQFF.